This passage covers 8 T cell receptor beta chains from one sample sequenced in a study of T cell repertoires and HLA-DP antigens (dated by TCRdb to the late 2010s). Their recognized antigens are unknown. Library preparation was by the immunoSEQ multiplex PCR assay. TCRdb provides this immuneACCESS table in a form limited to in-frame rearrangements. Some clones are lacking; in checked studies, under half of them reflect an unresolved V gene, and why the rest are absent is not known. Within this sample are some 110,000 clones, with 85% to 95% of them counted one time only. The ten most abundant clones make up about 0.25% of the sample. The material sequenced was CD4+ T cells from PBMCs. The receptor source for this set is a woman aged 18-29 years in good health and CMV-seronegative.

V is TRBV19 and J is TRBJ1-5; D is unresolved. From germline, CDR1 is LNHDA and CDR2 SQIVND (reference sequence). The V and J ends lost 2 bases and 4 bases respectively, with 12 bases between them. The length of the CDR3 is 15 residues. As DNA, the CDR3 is TGTGCCAGTAGTATAATAATGGTCGGTAATCAGCCCCAGCATTTT. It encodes CASSIIMVGNQPQHF.

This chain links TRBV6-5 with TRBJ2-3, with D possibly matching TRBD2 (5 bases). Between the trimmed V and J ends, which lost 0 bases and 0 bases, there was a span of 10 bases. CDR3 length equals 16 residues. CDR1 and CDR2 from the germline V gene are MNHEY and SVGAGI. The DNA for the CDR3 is TGTGCCAGCAGTTACTCGGCCGGGAAAAGCACAGATACGCAGTATTTT. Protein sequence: CASSYSAGKSTDTQYF.

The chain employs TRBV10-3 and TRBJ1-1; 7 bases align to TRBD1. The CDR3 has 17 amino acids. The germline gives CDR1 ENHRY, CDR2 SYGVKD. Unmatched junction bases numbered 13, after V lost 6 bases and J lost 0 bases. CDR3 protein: CAIRPTPGQVLNTEAFF. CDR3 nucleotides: TGTGCCATCAGGCCGACCCCTGGACAGGTTCTGAACACTGAAGCTTTCTTT.

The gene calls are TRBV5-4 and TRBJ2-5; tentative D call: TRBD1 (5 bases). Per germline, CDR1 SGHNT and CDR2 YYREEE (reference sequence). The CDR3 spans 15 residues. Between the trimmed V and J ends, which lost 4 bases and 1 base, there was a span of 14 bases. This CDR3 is CASSPNRFRQETQYF. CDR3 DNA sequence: TGTGCCAGCAGCCCGAACAGGTTCCGCCAAGAGACCCAGTACTTC.

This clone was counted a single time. CDR3 sequence (DNA): TGTGCCAGCAGCGTAGTCCGGGGGGCAGCCACTGAAGCTTTCTTT. Translating it yields CASSVVRGAATEAFF. The chain has TRBV9 and TRBJ1-1; D perhaps matches TRBD1 (6 bases). The CDR3 consists of 15 residues. Germline assignment: CDR1 SGDLS and CDR2 YYNGEE. Trimming shortened V by 0 bases and J by 4 bases, and 13 bases separated the two germline ends.

CDR3 in amino acids: CASSLLGEPYEQYF. In DNA, the CDR3 is TGTGCCAGCAGTCTCCTGGGAGAGCCCTACGAGCAGTACTTC. The J gene is TRBJ2-7, the V gene TRBV27; D might be TRBD2 (5 bases). This CDR3 contains 14 residues. Trimming cost V 5 bases and J 2 bases, with 13 bases left between them. CDR1 is MNHEY and CDR2 is SMNVEV in the germline V gene (reference sequence).

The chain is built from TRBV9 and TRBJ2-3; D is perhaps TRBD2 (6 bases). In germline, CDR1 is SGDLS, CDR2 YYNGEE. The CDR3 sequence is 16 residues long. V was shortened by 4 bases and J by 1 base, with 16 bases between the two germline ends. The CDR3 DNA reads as TGTGCCAGCAGCTCCCACCAGCGGGCCCGCACAGATACGCAGTATTTT. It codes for CASSSHQRARTDTQYF.

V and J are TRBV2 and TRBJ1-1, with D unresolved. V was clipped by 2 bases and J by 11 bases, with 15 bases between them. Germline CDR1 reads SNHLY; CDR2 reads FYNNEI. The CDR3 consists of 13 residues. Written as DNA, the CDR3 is TGTGCCAGCAGTGAAAGACATGTGGGGTCGGCTTTCTTT. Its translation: CASSERHVGSAFF. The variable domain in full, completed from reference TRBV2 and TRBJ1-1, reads EPEVTQTPSHQVTQMGQEVILRCVPISNHLYFYWYRQILGQKVEFLVSFYNNEISEKSEIFDDQFSVERPDGSNFTLKIRSTKLEDSAMYFCASSERHVGSAFFGQGTRLTVV.